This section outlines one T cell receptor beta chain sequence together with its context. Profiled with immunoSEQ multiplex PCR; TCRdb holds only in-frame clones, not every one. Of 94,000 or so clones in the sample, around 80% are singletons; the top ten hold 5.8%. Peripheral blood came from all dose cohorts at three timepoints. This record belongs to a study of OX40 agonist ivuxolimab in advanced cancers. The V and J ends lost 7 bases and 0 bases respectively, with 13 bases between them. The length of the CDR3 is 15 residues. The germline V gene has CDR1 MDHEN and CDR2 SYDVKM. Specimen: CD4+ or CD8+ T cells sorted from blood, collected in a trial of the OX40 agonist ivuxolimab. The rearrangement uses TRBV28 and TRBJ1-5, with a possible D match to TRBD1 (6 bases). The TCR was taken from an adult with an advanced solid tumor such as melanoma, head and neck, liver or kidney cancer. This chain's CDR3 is CASKRGTYSNQPQHF. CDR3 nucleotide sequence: TGTGCCAGCAAGAGGGGGACCTATAGCAATCAGCCCCAGCATTTT.